Shown below are 16 T cell receptor beta chains from a single sample sequenced in a study of post-analysis software for immune sequencing data. Whole-study results and caveats: Patients used a handful of TRBV segments, including TRBV5-6, TRBV5-1 and TRBV20-1, more often than controls.

Prepared TCR beta cDNA libraries contained unique molecular identifiers. TCRdb independently ran MiXCR on the PCR reads; one entry per CDR3 protein. The top ten hold 13% of the sample, which has over 300,000 distinct CDR3 sequences, less than 35% seen once. These receptors are not linked to any known antigen. Sequenced sample: blood. Source of these receptors: a girl under 18 with multiple sclerosis.

In its sample, this clonotype was seen a few times. V gene TRBV7-3 combines with J gene TRBJ2-5; possibly TRBD2 for D (7 bases). V was clipped by 5 bases and J by 4 bases, with 14 bases between them. Germline CDR1 reads SGHTA; CDR2 reads FQGTGA. This CDR3 contains 14 residues. CDR3 amino acids: CASSRGGAGETQYF. The CDR3 region has the DNA TGTGCCAGCAGCAGGGGGGGGGCAGGAGAGACCCAGTACTTC. The whole variable domain, remainder taken from reference TRBV7-3 and TRBJ2-5, is GAGVSQTPSNKVTEKGKYVELRCDPISGHTALYWYRQSLGQGPEFLIYFQGTGAADDSGLPNDRFFAVRPEGSVSTLKIQRTERGDSAVYLCASSRGGAGETQYFGPGTRLLVL.

This clonotype was counted many times. The gene calls are TRBV4-1 and TRBJ1-2; no definite D call. Trimming removed 5 bases at V and 1 base at J, with 11 bases between. The CDR3 consists of 14 residues. From germline, CDR1 is MGHRA and CDR2 YSYEKL. CDR3: CASSSPAINYGYTF. The CDR3 bases are TGCGCCAGCAGCTCGCCAGCTATTAACTATGGCTACACCTTC.

This clonotype was counted once. The chain is built from TRBV12-3 or TRBV12-4 and TRBJ1-4; a possible D gene is TRBD1 (5 bases). This CDR3 is 14 amino acids long. The V and J ends lost 7 bases and 7 bases respectively, with 16 bases between them. CDR3 in amino acids: CASTATEAGEKLFF. DNA of the CDR3: TGTGCCAGCACCGCGACAGAGGCAGGTGAAAAACTGTTTTTT.

The genes are TRBV9 and TRBJ1-1; 8 bases align to TRBD1. The CDR3 extends over 14 amino acids. The germline V gene encodes CDR1 SGDLS and CDR2 YYNGEE. The ends lost 4 bases at V and 4 bases at J; junction bases unmatched: 6. The CDR3 DNA reads TGTGCCAGCAGCCCGAGGACAGGGATCACTGAAGCTTTCTTT. Translating it yields CASSPRTGITEAFF. The full variable domain, completed using reference TRBV9 and TRBJ1-1, is DSGVTQTPKHLITATGQRVTLRCSPRSGDLSVYWYQQSLDQGLQFLIQYYNGEERAKGNILERFSAQQFPDLHSELNLSSLELGDSALYFCASSPRTGITEAFFGQGTRLTVV.

This clonotype was recorded many times. The rearrangement uses TRBV7-2 and TRBJ2-1; 8 nucleotides match TRBD1. Trimming took 3 bases from V and 6 from J; bases not matched to a gene: 16. CDR1 and CDR2 from the germline V gene are SGHTA and FQGNSA. The CDR3 covers 18 residues. CDR3 bases: TGTGCCAGCAGCTTTCGTCCCCCCGCGGGACAGGCGCTCAATGAGCAGTTCTTC. Translation: CASSFRPPAGQALNEQFF.

This chain joins TRBV27 and TRBJ2-3; 7 positions agree with TRBD2. The CDR3 is 16 amino acids. Germline-derived CDR1 and CDR2 are MNHEY and SMNVEV (reference sequence). V shed 8 bases and J 0 bases; nucleotides not matched to a gene: 11. As DNA, the CDR3 is TGTGCCAGCCGGCCCATGGGAGGGTATAGCACAGATACGCAGTATTTT. As protein: CASRPMGGYSTDTQYF.

This clonotype was seen a few times. CDR3 loop: CASSREGMNTEAFF. As DNA, the CDR3 is TGCGCCAGCAGCCGGGAGGGGATGAACACTGAAGCTTTCTTT. This chain joins TRBV5-1 and TRBJ1-1; D possibly corresponds to TRBD1 (5 bases). The germline CDR1 and CDR2 sequences are SGHRS and YFSETQ. CDR3 length: 14 residues. V was shortened by 4 bases and J by 0 bases, with 10 bases between the two germline ends. Drawing the rest from reference TRBV5-1 and TRBJ1-1, the complete variable domain is KAGVTQTPRYLIKTRGQQVTLSCSPISGHRSVSWYQQTPGQGLQFLFEYFSETQRNKGNFPGRFSGRQFSNSRSEMNVSTLELGDSALYLCASSREGMNTEAFFGQGTRLTVV.

This chain links TRBV3-1 with TRBJ2-7; 9 bases align to TRBD2. V lost 4 bases and J lost 5; bases outside the gene matches: 6. From germline, CDR1 is LGHDT and CDR2 YNNKEL (reference sequence). CDR3 length equals 14 residues. CDR3 DNA: TGTGCCAGCAGCCTGGGACTAGCTATCGACGAGCAGTACTTC. The encoded protein is CASSLGLAIDEQYF.

Written as DNA, the CDR3 is TGTGCCAGCAGCTTAGTGGCTTCCCCCGCTGGAGATACGCAGTATTTT. Translating it yields CASSLVASPAGDTQYF. The chain uses TRBV7-2 and TRBJ2-3; no clear D. Germline V CDR1 and CDR2: SGHTA, FQGNSA. CDR3 length equals 16 residues. The V end was cut by 1 base, the J end by 5 bases, with 16 bases between.

The CDR3 DNA reads as TGTGCCAGCAGACTCGACAGGGCTAGCAATCAGCCCCAGCATTTT. Its protein product is CASRLDRASNQPQHF. The chain has TRBV2 and TRBJ1-5, with 7 bases lining up with TRBD1. The germline gives CDR1 SNHLY, CDR2 FYNNEI. The CDR3 covers 15 residues. Trimming at V came to 6 bases and at J to 0 bases, leaving 5 bases not matched to a gene.

Written as DNA, the CDR3 is TGTGCCAGCAGATCTGACCGGGACCACTCCTACGAGCAGTACTTC. Its translation: CASRSDRDHSYEQYF. The chain employs TRBV3-1 and TRBJ2-5; tentatively, D is TRBD1 or TRBD2 (5 bases each). The end of the DNA aligns better with TRBJ2-7, so the J call may be wrong. This CDR3 spans 15 amino acids. Germline lookup yields CDR1 LGHDT and CDR2 YNNKEL (reference sequence).

The V and J genes are TRBV14 and TRBJ2-3; D call uncertain. The V gene lost 0 bases and the J gene lost 2 bases, with 12 bases spanning the gap. Germline assignment: CDR1 SGHDN and CDR2 FVKESK. There are 16 residues in the CDR3. The CDR3 nucleotides read TGTGCCAGCAGCCAAGAGGGCTGGGGATTCACAGATACGCAGTATTTT. It is translated as CASSQEGWGFTDTQYF.

This clonotype is a singleton in its sample. The rearrangement uses TRBV5-6 and TRBJ2-1, with TRBD1 matching 8 bases. CDR1 is SGHDT and CDR2 is YYEEEE in the germline V gene. The V gene end was trimmed by 2 bases and the J gene end by 12 bases; junction bases not matched to a gene: 4. The CDR3 totals 12 residues. CDR3 nucleotides: TGTGCCAGCAGCTTACTTGACAGGGGGCAGTTCTTC. Translating it yields CASSLLDRGQFF.

V gene TRBV19 combines with J gene TRBJ1-2, with a tentative D call TRBD1 (6 bases). Germline V CDR1 and CDR2: LNHDA, SQIVND (reference sequence). The CDR3 consists of 15 residues. With 6 bases removed from V and 0 bases from J, the gap between germline ends came to 14 bases. The CDR3 sequence: CASSRRDISNYGYTF. In DNA, the CDR3 is TGTGCCAGTAGCCGCCGGGACATTTCTAACTATGGCTACACCTTC.

This rearrangement joins TRBV5-8 to TRBJ2-7, with D maybe TRBD1 (5 bases). The CDR3 has 13 amino acids. Germline V gene lookup returns CDR1 SGHTS and CDR2 YDEGEE. Trimming stripped 3 bases from V and 5 bases from J, with 12 bases between. The CDR3 DNA reads as TGTGCCAGCAGCTCCCCATGGGGCCACGAGCAGTACTTC. Encoded protein: CASSSPWGHEQYF.

The gene calls are TRBV28 and TRBJ1-6; D unresolved. CDR1 and CDR2 (germline): MDHEN, SYDVKM. The V end lost 6 bases, the J end lost 9 bases, and 12 bases lay between the germline ends. The CDR3 covers 13 residues. The CDR3 nucleotides read TGTGCCAGCAGACCCGCGATGGGTTCACCCCTCCACTTT. The encoded protein is CASRPAMGSPLHF.